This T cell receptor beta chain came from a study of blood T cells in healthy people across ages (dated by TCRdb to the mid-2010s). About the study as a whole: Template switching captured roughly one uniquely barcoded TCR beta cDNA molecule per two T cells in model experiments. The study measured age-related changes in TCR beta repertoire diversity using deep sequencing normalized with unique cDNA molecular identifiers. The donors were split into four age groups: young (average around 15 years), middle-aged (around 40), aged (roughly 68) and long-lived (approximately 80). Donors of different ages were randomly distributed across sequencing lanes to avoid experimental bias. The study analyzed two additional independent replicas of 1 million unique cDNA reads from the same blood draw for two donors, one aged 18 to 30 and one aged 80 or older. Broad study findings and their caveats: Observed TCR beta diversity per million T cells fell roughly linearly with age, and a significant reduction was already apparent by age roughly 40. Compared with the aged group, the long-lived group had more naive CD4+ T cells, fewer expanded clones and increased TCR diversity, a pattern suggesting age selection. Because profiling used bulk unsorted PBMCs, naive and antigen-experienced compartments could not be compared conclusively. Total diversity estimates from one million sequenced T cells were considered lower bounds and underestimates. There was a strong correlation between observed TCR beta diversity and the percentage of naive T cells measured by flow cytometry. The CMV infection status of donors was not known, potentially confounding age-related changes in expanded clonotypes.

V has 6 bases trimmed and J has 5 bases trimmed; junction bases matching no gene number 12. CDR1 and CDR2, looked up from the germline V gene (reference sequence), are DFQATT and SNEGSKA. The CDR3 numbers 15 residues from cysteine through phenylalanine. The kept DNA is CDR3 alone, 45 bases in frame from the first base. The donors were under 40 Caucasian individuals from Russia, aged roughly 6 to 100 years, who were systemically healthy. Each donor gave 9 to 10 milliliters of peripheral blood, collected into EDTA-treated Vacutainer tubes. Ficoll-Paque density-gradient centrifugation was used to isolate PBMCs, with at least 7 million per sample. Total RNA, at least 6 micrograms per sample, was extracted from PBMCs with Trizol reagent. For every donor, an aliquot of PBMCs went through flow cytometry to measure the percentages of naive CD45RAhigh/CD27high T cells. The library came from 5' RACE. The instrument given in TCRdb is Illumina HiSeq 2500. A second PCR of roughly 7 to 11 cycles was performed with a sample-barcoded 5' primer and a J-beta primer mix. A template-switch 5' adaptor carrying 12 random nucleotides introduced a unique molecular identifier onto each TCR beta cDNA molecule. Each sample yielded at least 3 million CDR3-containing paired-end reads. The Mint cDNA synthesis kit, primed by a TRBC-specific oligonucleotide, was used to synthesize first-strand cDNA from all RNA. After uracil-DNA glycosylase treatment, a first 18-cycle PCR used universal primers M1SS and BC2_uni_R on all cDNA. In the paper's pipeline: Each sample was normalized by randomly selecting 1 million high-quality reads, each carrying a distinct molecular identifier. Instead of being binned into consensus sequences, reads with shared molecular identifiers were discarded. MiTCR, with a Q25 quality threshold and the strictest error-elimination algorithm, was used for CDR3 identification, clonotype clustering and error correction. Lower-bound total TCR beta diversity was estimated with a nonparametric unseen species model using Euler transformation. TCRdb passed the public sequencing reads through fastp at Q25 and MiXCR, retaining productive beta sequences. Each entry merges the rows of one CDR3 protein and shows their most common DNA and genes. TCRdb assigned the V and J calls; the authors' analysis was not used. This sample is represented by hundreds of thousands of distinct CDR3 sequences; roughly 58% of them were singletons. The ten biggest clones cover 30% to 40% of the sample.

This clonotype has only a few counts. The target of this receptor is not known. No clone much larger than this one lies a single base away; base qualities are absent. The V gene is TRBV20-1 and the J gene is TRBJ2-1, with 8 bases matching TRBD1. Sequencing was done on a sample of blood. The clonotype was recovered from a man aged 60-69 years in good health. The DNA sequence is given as TGCAGTGCCGGGGACAGGTCCAGGTCCCACAATGAGCAGTTCTTC. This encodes CSAGDRSRSHNEQFF.